The rows below give T cell receptor beta chains drawn from one sample of a study of OX40 agonist ivuxolimab in advanced cancers. Measured with immunoSEQ multiplex PCR; TCRdb has only the in-frame clones, and not every one. The sample includes 45,000 to 65,000 clones, around 87% of them seen just once. The sequencing here drew on CD4+ or CD8+ T cells sorted from blood, taken in a trial of the OX40 agonist ivuxolimab. All receptors come from an adult with an advanced solid tumor such as melanoma, head and neck, liver or kidney cancer. The CDR3 runs from the conserved cysteine through the conserved F or W. Fields, in order: V gene, CDR3 length, J gene, D gene, CDR3 DNA, CDR3 protein. The D gene is left open where the match is weak.

v_gene: TRBV28; len: 17; j_gene: TRBJ1-1; d_gene: TRBD1; CDR3nt: TGTGCCAGCAGTTTATGGTCGGGACAGGGGCTCGACACTGAAGCTTTCTTT; CDR3aa: CASSLWSGQGLDTEAFF
v_gene: TRBV5-6; len: 14; j_gene: TRBJ1-2; d_gene: NA; CDR3nt: TGTGCCAGCAGCTTGGTCAGGGTACAGGGTGGCTACACCTTC; CDR3aa: CASSLVRVQGGYTF
v_gene: TRBV27; len: 13; j_gene: TRBJ2-1; d_gene: TRBD2; CDR3nt: TGTGCCAGCGTTAGCGGGGGGGCCCATGAGCAGTTCTTC; CDR3aa: CASVSGGAHEQFF
v_gene: TRBV6-5; len: 13; j_gene: TRBJ2-3; d_gene: NA; CDR3nt: TGTGCCAGCAGTTATTCCGCTGAGGGCACGCAGTATTTT; CDR3aa: CASSYSAEGTQYF
v_gene: TRBV9; len: 16; j_gene: TRBJ2-3; d_gene: TRBD2; CDR3nt: TGTGCCAGCAGTAGTAGCTGGCGGGGGGGCACAGATACGCAGTATTTT; CDR3aa: CASSSSWRGGTDTQYF
v_gene: TRBV21-1; len: 17; j_gene: TRBJ2-7; d_gene: NA; CDR3nt: TGTGCCAGCAGCAAAGTTTCTAGCGGGGTTGAGGAGTACGAGCAGTACTTC; CDR3aa: CASSKVSSGVEEYEQYF
v_gene: TRBV6-5; len: 15; j_gene: TRBJ1-1; d_gene: TRBD1; CDR3nt: TGTGCCAGCAGTATACAGGGGGGGTTTGGCACTGAAGCTTTCTTT; CDR3aa: CASSIQGGFGTEAFF
v_gene: TRBV19; len: 16; j_gene: TRBJ2-1; d_gene: NA; CDR3nt: TGTGCCAGTAGTATAGAAAGGGGGAGCTCCTACAATGAGCAGTTCTTC; CDR3aa: CASSIERGSSYNEQFF
v_gene: TRBV5-6; len: 13; j_gene: TRBJ2-5; d_gene: NA; CDR3nt: TGTGCCAGCAGCTTGAGGGGTCTGGAGACCCAGTACTTC; CDR3aa: CASSLRGLETQYF
v_gene: TRBV28; len: 17; j_gene: TRBJ1-1; d_gene: TRBD1; CDR3nt: TGTGCCAGCAGTTTACCGGGACAGGGGGCACGGGTTGCTGAAGCTTTCTTT; CDR3aa: CASSLPGQGARVAEAFF